This TCR beta chain was sequenced for a study of human T cells and chemical hapten exposure (dated by TCRdb to the early 2020s). Describing the broader study: For sensitization, 2% DPC in acetone was applied to a 2 cm by 2 cm area of upper inner arm skin. The study tracked peripheral blood TCR repertoire changes in vivo during primary and secondary sensitization to the hapten diphenylcyclopropenone (DPC) in alopecia patients. Libraries were pooled for sequencing, and variation in per-sample TCR yields was attributed mainly to small differences in library volumes within the pool. Patients additionally received weekly therapeutic DPC doses to the scalp throughout the roughly 24-week study period. Patch testing was performed on the upper back with Finn chambers containing 0.01% DPC, and the patch tests were scored after 6 days according to International Contact Dermatitis Research Group standards. Blood was sampled from patients pre-sensitization (week 0) and at 2, 6 and about 24 weeks after DPC sensitization. The patient cohort, mostly female, included alopecia areata with under or over 50% scalp involvement, alopecia totalis and alopecia universalis. Around 29 alopecia patients provided blood for TCR sequencing at one to four time points (pre-sensitization, 2, 6 and 24 weeks). Study-wide conclusions, independent of this receptor: Because all patients had alopecia, a presumed autoimmune disease, the immune response of the patients might differ from that of healthy individuals. Significantly more large CDR3 similarity clusters were formed by expanded TCRs than by pre-sensitization or healthy control sets, consistent with antigen-driven responses. After repeated subsampling, the strength of the expansion versus patch-test correlation and the threshold at which it became significant changed. The number of PT1 expanded TCRs positively correlated with patch test score, significant at thresholds 8, 16 and 32 but not 4. DPC sensitization did not change how many TCRs were above 1 in 1000 frequency, and no evidence was found of alterations in global repertoire structure.

Library generation was performed with RACE. The instrument was a NextSeq 500. During library preparation, unique molecular identifiers were attached to individual cDNA molecules so that TCRs could be counted quantitatively and reproducibly. From each blood RNA sample, both TCR alpha and TCR beta chains were sequenced. The study's processing was this. The median number of TCRs per sample was 90,000 to 100,000, ranging from about 20,000 to 750,000. V, J and CDR3 annotation of the TCR reads was performed with the Decombinator software suite. To make PS versus PT1 abundance plots, every sample was subsampled to the same number of TCRs (28,000). Expanded TCRs were defined as absent before sensitization and observed at least eight times at the 2-week time point. The public reads were quality trimmed at Q25 with fastp and then assembled into clones with MiXCR by TCRdb, keeping productive beta chains. Every entry covers one CDR3 protein and lists the most common genes and DNA from its rows. It is TCRdb's table, rather than the study itself, that gives the V and J calls and clone size. This sample comprises 80,000 to 100,000 distinct CDR3 sequences, approximately 8% of them detected only once. Roughly 1.5% of the sample comes from the top ten.

In light of the paper, this sample's time point label describes: patch test 1, 2 weeks after DPC sensitization. The treatment or condition label, as the study defines it: therapeutic diphenylcyclopropenone sensitization with weekly scalp DPC. At each patch-test visit, blood was drawn before the patch test was applied. Patients were eligible if aged 18 to 70, diagnosed with alopecia and judged suitable for DPC therapy, and pregnant patients were excluded. Total RNA was extracted from unfractionated whole blood that had been collected in Tempus Blood RNA tubes. This clonotype was counted at least ten times. There is no known antigen for this receptor. The input lacks base qualities; no much larger clone sits a single base away. V is cut by 8 bases and J by 7 bases, and the space between the germline ends is 26 bases. The CDR3 runs 16 amino acids, cysteine and phenylalanine included. The read is trimmed to its CDR3 DNA, 48 bases read in frame from base 1.

The material sequenced was whole blood, taken in connection with sensitization to the hapten diphenylcyclopropenone (DPC). The chain is made from TRBV12-3 or TRBV12-4 and TRBJ1-1; TRBD1 might be the D gene, on 5 matching bases. The TCR originated in a woman in her 30s with alopecia areata. Some clones in this sample may be carry-over from other donors' samples. The encoded CDR3 is CASSRDTIDRSSEAFF. The nucleotide sequence reads TGTGCCAGCTCCCGCGATACTATAGACAGATCGAGTGAAGCTTTCTTT.